This T cell receptor (beta chain) appears in the sequencing data of a study of blood T cell repertoires in COVID-19. Study-wide background: Acute and convalescent COVID-19 samples came from the United States, Italy and Spain.

Here immunoSEQ multiplex PCR was the method, and the copy in TCRdb shows in-frame clones only, minus some. Among about 250,000 clones listed, around 90% were seen once. Trimming took off 0 bases at V and 7 bases at J, with 10 bases between the two ends. The germline CDR1 and CDR2 sequences are WNHNN and SYGVQD (reference sequence). The CDR3 extends over 14 amino acids. Sequences were obtained from peripheral blood. The chain has TRBV10-1 and TRBJ2-1; tentatively, D is TRBD2 (6 bases). The source of this sequence is a woman in her thirties or forties who had recovered from COVID-19. The CDR3 DNA follows: TGCGCCAGCAGTGAGTCCGTGACTAGAAATGAGCAGTTCTTC. Residues: CASSESVTRNEQFF.